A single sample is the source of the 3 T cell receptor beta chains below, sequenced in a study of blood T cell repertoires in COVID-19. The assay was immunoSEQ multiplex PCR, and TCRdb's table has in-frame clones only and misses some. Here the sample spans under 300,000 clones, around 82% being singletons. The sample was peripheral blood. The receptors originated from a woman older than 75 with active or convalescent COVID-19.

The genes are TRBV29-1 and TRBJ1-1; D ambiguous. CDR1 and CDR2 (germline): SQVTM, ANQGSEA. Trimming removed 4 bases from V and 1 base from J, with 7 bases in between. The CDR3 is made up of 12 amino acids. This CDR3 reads CSVAQKNTEAFF. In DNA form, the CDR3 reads TGCAGCGTTGCCCAGAAGAACACTGAAGCTTTCTTT.

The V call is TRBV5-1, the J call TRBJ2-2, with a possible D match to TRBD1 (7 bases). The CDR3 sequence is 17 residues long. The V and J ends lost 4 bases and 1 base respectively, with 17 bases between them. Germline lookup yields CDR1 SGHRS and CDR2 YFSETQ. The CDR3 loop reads CASSKEGGQLNTGELFF. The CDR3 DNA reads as TGCGCCAGCAGCAAGGAGGGGGGACAGTTGAACACCGGGGAGCTGTTTTTT.

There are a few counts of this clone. DNA of the CDR3: TGTGCCAGCAGTGAACTGAATAGAGATAGCAATCAGCCCCAGCATTTT. It specifies CASSELNRDSNQPQHF. V is TRBV2 and J is TRBJ1-5; no reliable D call. The CDR3 loop spans 16 amino acids. Germline CDR1 and CDR2: SNHLY and FYNNEI. Trimming left V 2 bases short and J 0 bases short, with 11 bases between.